This T cell receptor (beta chain) was found in a study of T cells in Graves' hyperthyroidism and ophthalmopathy. General study points: Expanded thyroid clonotypes (above 0.001) were mostly also found in blood.

TCR beta CDR3 regions were amplified from RNA transcripts. The HTBI primer set was used in a first-round RT-PCR of the TCR CDR3. In TCRdb, the multiplex PCR reads were re-called with MiXCR into one record per CDR3 protein. This table has roughly 300,000 distinct CDR3 sequences, around 14% appearing once. This CDR3 has 14 amino acids. CDR1 is MNHEY, CDR2 SVGEGT, per germline. V trimming: 5 bases; J trimming: 1 base; junction bases outside the gene matches: 4. This clonotype was seen ten or more times. Antigen unknown. Sample: blood. The TCR was taken from a woman in her 30s with Graves' hyperthyroidism. This sequence joins TRBV6-2 or TRBV6-3 and TRBJ1-1; TRBD1 aligns across 7 bases. CDR3 coding DNA: TGTGCCAGCAGTGGACAGGCTGGGAACACTGAAGCTTTCTTT. This gives the protein CASSGQAGNTEAFF.